This T cell receptor beta chain was obtained from a study of response to subunit inactivated influenza vaccine (dated by TCRdb to 2016 to 2019). Some background on the complete study: The study used deep quantitative T cell receptor repertoire profiling to track responses to a trivalent subunit inactivated influenza vaccine.

Receptors were amplified or captured by RT-PCR. Sequencing used an Illumina HiSeq 2500. TCRdb applied fastp at Q25 and MiXCR to the public reads, then kept only in-frame beta chains. Each CDR3 protein gets just one entry, which takes the most common genes and DNA from the rows behind it. This sample holds almost 250,000 distinct CDR3 sequences; roughly an eighth were observed only once. Under 10% of the sample is held by the ten biggest clonotypes. Overall study results and their limits: The authors suggested that each seasonal influenza vaccination may recruit only a limited number of new T cells.

A word on this clonotype: The antigen it binds to is not known. Base quality data are lacking; no much larger clone is found one base away.

This TCR came from a man aged 45-65 years who received an inactivated influenza vaccine. Donor details come from another sample of the same person, matched by shared clones. The material was non-naive T cells sorted from PBMCs, obtained 14 to 15 days before vaccination. This specimen's cell subset or site label, per the study, means: memory T cell fraction.

Here the CDR3 is given as CASSLMLAGKRNEQFF. Here is the DNA: TGTGCCAGCAGTTTAATGCTAGCGGGAAAAAGGAATGAGCAGTTCTTC. The rearranged segments are TRBV12-3 or TRBV12-4 and TRBJ2-1, with 9 junctional bases fitting TRBD2. The CDR3 spans 16 residues, from the cysteine through the phenylalanine. Here the CDR3 DNA is all that survives: 48 bases in frame from base 1. The germline V end is reduced by 2 bases and the J end by 7 bases; junction bases left unmatched: 9.